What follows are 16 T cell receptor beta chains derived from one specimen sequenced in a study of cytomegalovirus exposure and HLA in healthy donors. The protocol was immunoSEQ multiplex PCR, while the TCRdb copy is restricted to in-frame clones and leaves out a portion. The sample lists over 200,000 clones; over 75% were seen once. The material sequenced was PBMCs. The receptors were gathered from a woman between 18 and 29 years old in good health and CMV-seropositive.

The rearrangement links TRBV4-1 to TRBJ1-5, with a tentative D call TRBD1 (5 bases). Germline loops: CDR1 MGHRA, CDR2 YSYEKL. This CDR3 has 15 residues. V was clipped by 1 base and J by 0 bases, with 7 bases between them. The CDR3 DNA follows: TGCGCCAGCAGCCAAGGGACATATAGCAATCAGCCCCAGCATTTT. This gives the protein CASSQGTYSNQPQHF.

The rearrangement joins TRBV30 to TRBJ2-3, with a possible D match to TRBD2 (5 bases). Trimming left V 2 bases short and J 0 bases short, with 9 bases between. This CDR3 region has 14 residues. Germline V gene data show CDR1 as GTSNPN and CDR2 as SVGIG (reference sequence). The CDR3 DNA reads TGTGCCTGGAGTAGGCCGGGGAGCACAGATACGCAGTATTTT. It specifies CAWSRPGSTDTQYF.

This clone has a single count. The CDR3 here is CASSLTGTSAFNEQYF. The CDR3, as DNA: TGTGCCAGCTCACTCACCGGGACTAGCGCTTTCAACGAGCAGTACTTC. The rearrangement uses TRBV18 and TRBJ2-7, with TRBD2 identical over 10 bases. Germline lookup yields CDR1 KGHSH and CDR2 LQKENI. The length of the CDR3 is 16 residues. The V segment lost 4 bases and the J segment 5 bases; nucleotides outside the gene matches: 11. The whole variable domain, filled in from reference TRBV18 and TRBJ2-7, reads NAGVMQNPRHLVRRRGQEARLRCSPMKGHSHVYWYRQLPEEGLKFMVYLQKENIIDESGMPKERFSAEFPKEGPSILRIQQVVRGDSAAYFCASSLTGTSAFNEQYFGPGTRLTVT.

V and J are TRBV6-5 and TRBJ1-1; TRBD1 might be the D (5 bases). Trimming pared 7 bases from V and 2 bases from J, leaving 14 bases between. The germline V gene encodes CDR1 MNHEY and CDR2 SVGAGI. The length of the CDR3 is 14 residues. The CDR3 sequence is CASKGLAENTEAFF. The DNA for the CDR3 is TGTGCCAGCAAGGGGTTGGCGGAAAACACTGAAGCTTTCTTT.

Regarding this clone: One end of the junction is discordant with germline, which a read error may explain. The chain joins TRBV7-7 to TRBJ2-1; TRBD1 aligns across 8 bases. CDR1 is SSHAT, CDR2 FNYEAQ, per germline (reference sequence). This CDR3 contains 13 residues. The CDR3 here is CASSSERDREQFF. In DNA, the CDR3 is TGTGCTAGCAGCTCTGAACGGGACAGGGAGCAGTTCTTC.

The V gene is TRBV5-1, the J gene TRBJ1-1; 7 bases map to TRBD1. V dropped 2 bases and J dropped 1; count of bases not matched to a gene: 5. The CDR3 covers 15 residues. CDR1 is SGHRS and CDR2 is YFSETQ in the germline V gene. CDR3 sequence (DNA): TGCGCCAGCAGCTTCCCGGGACAGTCGAACACTGAAGCTTTCTTT. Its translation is CASSFPGQSNTEAFF.

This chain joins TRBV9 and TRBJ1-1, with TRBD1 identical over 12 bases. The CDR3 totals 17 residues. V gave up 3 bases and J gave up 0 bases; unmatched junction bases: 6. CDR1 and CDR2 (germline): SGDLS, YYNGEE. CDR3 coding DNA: TGTGCCAGCAGCGGGGGGACAGGGGGCTTCATGAACACTGAAGCTTTCTTT. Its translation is CASSGGTGGFMNTEAFF.

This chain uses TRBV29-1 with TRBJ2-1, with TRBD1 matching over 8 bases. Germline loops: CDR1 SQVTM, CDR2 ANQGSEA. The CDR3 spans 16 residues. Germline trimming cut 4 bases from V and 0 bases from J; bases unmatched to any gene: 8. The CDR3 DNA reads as TGCAGCGTTGGAGGACAGGGACGGTTCTCCTACAATGAGCAGTTCTTC. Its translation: CSVGGQGRFSYNEQFF.

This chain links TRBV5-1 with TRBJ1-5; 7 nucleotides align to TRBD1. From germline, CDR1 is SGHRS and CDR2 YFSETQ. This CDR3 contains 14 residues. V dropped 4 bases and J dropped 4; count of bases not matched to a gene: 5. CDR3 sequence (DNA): TGCGCCAGCAGCCCCGGGACAGTGAATCAGCCCCAGCATTTT. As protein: CASSPGTVNQPQHF.

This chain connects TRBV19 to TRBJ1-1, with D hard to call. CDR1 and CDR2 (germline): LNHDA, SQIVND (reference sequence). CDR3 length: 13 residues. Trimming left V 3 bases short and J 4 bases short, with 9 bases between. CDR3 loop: CASSMNPSTEAFF. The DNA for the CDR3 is TGTGCCAGTAGTATGAATCCTAGCACTGAAGCTTTCTTT.

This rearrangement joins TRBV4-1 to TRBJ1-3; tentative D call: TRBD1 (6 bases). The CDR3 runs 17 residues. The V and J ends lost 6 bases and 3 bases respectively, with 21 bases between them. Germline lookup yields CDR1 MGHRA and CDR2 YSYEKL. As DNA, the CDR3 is TGCGCCAGCAGTCAGGTAATTCAAACAGGGCATGGAAACACCATATATTTT. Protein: CASSQVIQTGHGNTIYF.

As DNA, the CDR3 is TGTGCCAGCAGCCCCCCGGGAACCTACGAGCAGTACTTC. It codes for CASSPPGTYEQYF. This chain links TRBV7-9 with TRBJ2-7; D perhaps matches TRBD2 (5 bases). V lost 5 bases to trimming and J lost 2 bases, with 10 bases between them. CDR1 is SEHNR, CDR2 FQNEAQ, per germline (reference sequence). CDR3 length equals 13 residues.

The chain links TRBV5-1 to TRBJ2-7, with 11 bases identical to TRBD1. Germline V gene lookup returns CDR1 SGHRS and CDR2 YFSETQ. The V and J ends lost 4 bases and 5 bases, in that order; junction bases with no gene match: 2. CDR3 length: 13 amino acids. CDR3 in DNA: TGCGCCAGCAGCAGGACAGGGGGCAACGAGCAGTACTTC. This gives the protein CASSRTGGNEQYF. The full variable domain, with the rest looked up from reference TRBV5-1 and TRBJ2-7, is KAGVTQTPRYLIKTRGQQVTLSCSPISGHRSVSWYQQTPGQGLQFLFEYFSETQRNKGNFPGRFSGRQFSNSRSEMNVSTLELGDSALYLCASSRTGGNEQYFGPGTRLTVT.

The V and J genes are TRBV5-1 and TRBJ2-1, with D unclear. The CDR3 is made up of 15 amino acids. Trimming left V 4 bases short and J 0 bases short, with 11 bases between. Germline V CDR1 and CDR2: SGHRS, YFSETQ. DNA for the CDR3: TGCGCCAGCAGCGGTCCAACAGCCTCCTACAATGAGCAGTTCTTC. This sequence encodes CASSGPTASYNEQFF. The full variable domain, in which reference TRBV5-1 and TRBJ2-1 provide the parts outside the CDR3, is KAGVTQTPRYLIKTRGQQVTLSCSPISGHRSVSWYQQTPGQGLQFLFEYFSETQRNKGNFPGRFSGRQFSNSRSEMNVSTLELGDSALYLCASSGPTASYNEQFFGPGTRLTVL.

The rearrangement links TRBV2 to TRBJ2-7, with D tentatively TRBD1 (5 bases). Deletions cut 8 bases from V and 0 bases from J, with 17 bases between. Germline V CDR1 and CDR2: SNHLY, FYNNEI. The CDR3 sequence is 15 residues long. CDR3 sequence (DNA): TGTGCCAGCGGAATGGGGCACCCGAGCTCCTACGAGCAGTACTTC. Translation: CASGMGHPSSYEQYF.

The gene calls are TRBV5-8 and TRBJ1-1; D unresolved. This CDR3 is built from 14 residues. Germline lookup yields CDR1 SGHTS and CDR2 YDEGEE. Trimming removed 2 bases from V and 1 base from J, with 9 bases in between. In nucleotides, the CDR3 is TGTGCCAGCAGCTTCGGTACCACGAACACTGAAGCTTTCTTT. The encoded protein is CASSFGTTNTEAFF.